The source of this T cell receptor (beta chain) is a study of blood T cell repertoires in COVID-19 (dated by TCRdb to the early 2020s). With respect to the entire study: Collaborator samples came from the United States, Italy and Spain and covered acute and convalescent phases of COVID-19. Samples were obtained from the ongoing ImmuneRACE study (first 160 participants) and from 1,000 to 1,500 subjects provided by 6 global collaborators. Where HLA class I and class II types were available, the types were taken from metadata supplied by the sample provider, not from assay-based typing. The repertoires were made available in a free public database intended to serve as a resource for research on the immune response to SARS-CoV-2. Subjects who had been exposed to COVID-19, were actively infected with it, or had recovered from it provided the deeply sampled blood TCRbeta repertoires that made up the dataset. Nearly every sample came with metadata listing a de-identified subject ID, COVID-19 status, age in years and sex. The prospective study material was composed of cDNA or gDNA derived from T cells, B-cell-depleted T cells, or PBMCs.

The immunoSEQ Assay, a bias-controlled multiplex PCR, was used to amplify TCRbeta CDR3 regions from genomic DNA. Turning to the authors' computational methods: Within the assay, amplification of reference gene primers was used to estimate how many nucleated cells each sample contained. To quantify the absolute abundance of each unique TCRbeta CDR3 rearrangement, sequence reads were collapsed and filtered. For each sample, productive Simpson clonality was calculated by taking the square root of Simpson's diversity index across productive rearrangements. TCRdb obtained this table from immuneACCESS and retained in-frame rearrangements with V and J assigned. These tables miss some clones; where compared with another copy, unresolved V genes account for less than half of the shortfall, and the remainder is unexplained. From that table come the V and J calls and clone size; the DNA was used to work out D and trimming. Across this sample there are some 38,000 clones, with approximately 90% seen only once. Around 20% of the sample rests with the top ten.

As encoded in the germline V gene, CDR1 is SGDLS while CDR2 is YYNGEE. From the cysteine up to the phenylalanine, the CDR3 has a length of 15 residues. The kept DNA is CDR3 alone, 45 bases in frame from the first base. After removal of 3 bases from V and 3 bases from J, the junction retains 7 bases not matched to a gene. Comment on this clone: Its recognized antigen is unknown. The record has no base qualities; no much larger clone is one base away.

Collaborating institutions collected whole blood in K2EDTA tubes following their own protocols. For TCRbeta analysis, collaborator samples were shipped as frozen whole blood, as isolated PBMCs, or as DNA extracted from either sample type. The paper's findings and limits, for the study overall: How much clinical and demographic metadata was included differed by source and by participant, and the metadata was provided uncurated.

Sequences were obtained from peripheral blood. This receptor chain uses TRBV9 and TRBJ1-2; TRBD1 aligns with 8 central bases. The TCR was taken from a man between 65 and 85 years old with acute or convalescent COVID-19. The CDR3 sequence is CASSAQGAGDYGYTF. The DNA reads as follows: TGTGCCAGCAGCGCCCAGGGGGCTGGAGACTATGGCTACACCTTC.